Presented here are 20 T cell receptor beta chains from one specimen sequenced in a study of metastatic and nonmetastatic thyroid tumors. Ahead of thyroid surgery, no patient had received treatment of any kind. With MiXCR, TCRdb reprocessed the PCR reads. Of 5,400 or so clones listed, about two fifths are singletons. Material: adjacent normal tissue. The receptors stem from a female donor with papillary thyroid cancer or a benign thyroid nodule (not recorded which). Some clones in this sample may be carry-over from other donors' samples.

This rearrangement joins TRBV11-2 to TRBJ2-7; 9 bases are a match to TRBD1. The CDR3 is 16 amino acids. With V trimmed by 2 bases and J by 3 bases, 8 bases remained unmatched. Germline V gene sequence: CDR1 SGHAT, CDR2 FQNNGV. The CDR3 bases are TGTGCCAGCAGCTTATACGACTCGACAGGGGGCTACGAGCAGTACTTC. This sequence encodes CASSLYDSTGGYEQYF.

By share of the sample, this clone is medium-sized (0.01 to 0.1%). This rearrangement joins TRBV7-2 to TRBJ2-7, with a weak D call TRBD1 (6 bases). The V end was cut by 4 bases, the J end by 2 bases, with 12 bases between. Germline-derived CDR1 and CDR2 are SGHTA and FQGNSA. This CDR3 contains 14 residues. The CDR3 sequence is CASSSNREAYEQYF. The CDR3 DNA sequence: TGTGCCAGCAGCTCAAACAGGGAAGCCTACGAGCAGTACTTC.

This clone was found once. The chain is built from TRBV7-2 and TRBJ2-7; 8 nucleotides align to TRBD2. J lost 3 bases, V lost 5 bases, and 9 bases had no gene match. Germline loops: CDR1 SGHTA, CDR2 FQGNSA. The CDR3 sequence is 15 residues long. In DNA, the CDR3 is TGTGCCAGCAGCGGGTACCTCACTAGCGGCTACGAGCAGTACTTC. This gives the protein CASSGYLTSGYEQYF.

The gene calls are TRBV6-2 or TRBV6-3 and TRBJ1-6; D unresolved. Per germline, CDR1 MNHEY and CDR2 SVGEGT. This CDR3 has 13 residues. V dropped 6 bases and J dropped 9 bases, with 12 bases sitting between them. The CDR3 reads CASSPRTRSPLHF. CDR3 nucleotides: TGTGCCAGCAGCCCTCGGACCCGTTCACCCCTCCACTTT.

The J gene is TRBJ2-7, the V gene TRBV5-1, with TRBD2 as a possible D gene (6 bases). Trimming took off 0 bases at V and 8 bases at J, with 9 bases between the two ends. Germline CDR1 and CDR2: SGHRS and YFSETQ. CDR3 length: 12 residues. The CDR3 is CASSLAGEKQYF. CDR3 nucleotides: TGCGCCAGCAGCTTGGCGGGGGAGAAGCAGTACTTC.

In this sample, this clone turned up a few times. The chain joins TRBV6-1 to TRBJ2-7; 12 bases line up with TRBD2. Germline V gene lookup returns CDR1 MNHNS and CDR2 SASEGT. The CDR3 is made up of 16 amino acids. V lost 7 bases to trimming and J lost 2 bases; unmatched junction nucleotides: 9. DNA for the CDR3: TGTGCCAGCATTGATGAACTAGCGGGAGGTCCCTACGAGCAGTACTTC. It codes for CASIDELAGGPYEQYF.

Details on this clone: No conserved phenylalanine or tryptophan ends this CDR3, so it is likely a read error. Because the CDR3's place on the DNA is in doubt, the DNA is left out and the CDR3 is given as listed by TCRdb. V usage is TRBV7-2 and J usage is TRBJ1-1; the D call TRBD1 from the table was never checked on the DNA. Ends included, the CDR3 has 13 residues. In germline, CDR1 is SGHTA, CDR2 FQGNSA. The CDR3 sequence is CASSPDSGSESFL.

The chain carries TRBV6-2 or TRBV6-3 and TRBJ2-7; no clear D gene. CDR1 and CDR2 (germline): MNHEY, SVGEGT. The V end lost 6 bases, the J end lost 7 bases, and 13 bases lay between the germline ends. CDR3 length: 12 residues. The CDR3 coding sequence is TGTGCCAGCAGGGTGGGCCCAATGGAGCAGTACTTC. Translating it yields CASRVGPMEQYF.

This clone has a handful of counts. The rearrangement links TRBV19 to TRBJ1-5; D unclear. This CDR3 spans 15 amino acids. V gave up 1 base and J gave up 6 bases, with 13 bases separating them. Germline V gene lookup returns CDR1 LNHDA and CDR2 SQIVND (reference sequence). CDR3 residues: CASSIVSAVPQPQHF. The CDR3, as DNA: TGTGCCAGTAGTATAGTGTCAGCGGTACCTCAGCCCCAGCATTTT.

This clone was detected only a few times. The chain uses TRBV11-3 and TRBJ2-7; 8 nucleotides line up with TRBD2. J was trimmed by 1 base and V by 1 base; bases with no gene match: 12. There are 18 residues in the CDR3. CDR1 and CDR2 from the germline V gene are SGHNT and YENEEA. The CDR3 sequence is CASSLVFPSSGSSYEQYF. As DNA, the CDR3 is TGTGCCAGCAGCTTAGTCTTCCCCAGCAGCGGGAGTTCCTACGAGCAGTACTTC.

Regarding this clone: The junction shows a germline mismatch at one end, possibly a read error. The chain employs TRBV6-4 and TRBJ2-6; the match to TRBD1 covers 7 bases. Germline CDR1 is MRHNA and CDR2 is SNTAGT. This CDR3 spans 16 amino acids. CDR3 in DNA: TGTGCCAGCAGTGACTCAGGGGGCGCTGGGGCCAACGTCCTAACTTTC. It yields the protein CASSDSGGAGANVLTF.

This clone has only one observation. The CDR3 is CASSLEGSGAYEQYF. CDR3 DNA sequence: TGTGCCAGCAGCTTAGAGGGGTCAGGGGCATACGAGCAGTACTTC. The chain has TRBV11-2 and TRBJ2-7, with a weak D call TRBD1 (6 bases). This CDR3 has 15 residues. The germline V and J ends were trimmed by 0 bases and 4 bases, with 13 bases remaining between them. Germline CDR1 SGHAT, CDR2 FQNNGV.

V is TRBV20-1 and J is TRBJ2-2; 14 nucleotides align to TRBD2. The CDR3 contains 16 residues. Germline values: CDR1 DFQATT, CDR2 SNEGSKA (reference sequence). V trimming: 3 bases; J trimming: 5 bases; junction bases outside the gene matches: 5. The CDR3 loop is CSARGLAGVGTGELFF. The CDR3 DNA follows: TGCAGTGCTAGGGGACTAGCGGGGGTAGGGACCGGGGAGCTGTTTTTT.

The CDR3 is CSAYLGWASGRARATDTQYF. The DNA for the CDR3 is TGCAGTGCCTACCTCGGGTGGGCTAGCGGGAGGGCCAGGGCCACAGATACGCAGTATTTT. The rearrangement uses TRBV20-1 and TRBJ2-3; TRBD2 aligns across 12 bases. CDR1 and CDR2 from the germline V gene are DFQATT and SNEGSKA (reference sequence). CDR3 length: 20 residues. Germline trimming cut 6 bases from V and 2 bases from J; bases unmatched to any gene: 21.

This clone showed up many times. The rearrangement links TRBV20-1 to TRBJ1-2; a weak D match, TRBD1 (6 bases). Deletions cut 5 bases from V and 0 bases from J, with 7 bases between. The CDR3 runs 12 residues. Germline V gene data show CDR1 as DFQATT and CDR2 as SNEGSKA (reference sequence). CDR3 sequence: CSAWTANYGYTF. In nucleotides, the CDR3 is TGCAGTGCTTGGACAGCTAACTATGGCTACACCTTC.

The CDR3 sequence is CSASFSRYEQYF. CDR3 bases: TGCAGTGCTTCCTTTAGTAGATACGAGCAGTACTTC. The V gene is TRBV20-1, the J gene TRBJ2-7; D gene ambiguous. Trimming cost V 5 bases and J 4 bases, with 12 bases left between them. The CDR3 length is 12 residues. Per germline, CDR1 DFQATT and CDR2 SNEGSKA (reference sequence).

The chain recombines TRBV9 with TRBJ2-1, with TRBD2 matching 7 bases. The germline V gene encodes CDR1 SGDLS and CDR2 YYNGEE. The CDR3 extends over 15 amino acids. Losses at the gene ends were 0 bases for V and 15 bases for J; bases not matched to a gene: 15. The CDR3 loop reads CASSVGGRLYNERFF. Written as DNA, the CDR3 is TGTGCCAGCAGCGTAGGCGGGAGACTCTACAATGAAAGGTTCTTC.

This clone was detected a few times. This chain connects TRBV6-1 to TRBJ1-4; maybe TRBD1 (6 bases). Trimming cost V 6 bases and J 9 bases, with 17 bases left between them. The CDR3 extends over 14 amino acids. The V gene's germline CDR1 is MNHNS and CDR2 SASEGT. In DNA form, the CDR3 reads TGTGCCAGCAGGTCGGACAGCGGTAGTAAAAAACTGTTTTTT. It codes for CASRSDSGSKKLFF.

On this clone: The conserved final phenylalanine or tryptophan is absent from the CDR3, which likely points to a read error. The V and J genes are TRBV6-1 and TRBJ2-5; D is undetermined. V lost 4 bases to trimming and J lost 4 bases, with 4 bases between them. The CDR3 length is 11 residues. Germline loops: CDR1 MNHNS, CDR2 SASEGT. This CDR3 is CASSVAETQYL. CDR3 DNA sequence: TGTGCCAGCAGTGTTGCAGAGACCCAGTACCTC.

The CDR3, as DNA: TGCAGTGGAACCGGGACTATCGGGGGGGCTACGGGCTACGAGCAGTACTTC. Amino acid sequence: CSGTGTIGGATGYEQYF. The chain is built from TRBV20-1 and TRBJ2-7; 8 bases map to TRBD2. This CDR3 spans 17 amino acids. Germline assignment: CDR1 DFQATT and CDR2 SNEGSKA (reference sequence). V dropped 7 bases and J dropped 3; count of bases not matched to a gene: 20.